The clone carrying this TCR beta chain came up many times. Clinicians diagnosed patients from clinical symptoms, serum thyroxine and TRAb, thyroid ultrasound and orbital computed tomography. Regions amplified from RNA transcripts were the TCR beta CDR3 regions. A set of HTBI primers served as the primers for a first-round RT-PCR of the TCR CDR3. MiXCR was run by TCRdb on the multiplex PCR reads, yielding one entry per CDR3 protein. The data hold more than 450,000 distinct CDR3 sequences, with around 15% observed a single time. This sample was taken from a study of T cells in Graves' hyperthyroidism and ophthalmopathy. Material for sequencing was blood. This clonotype was obtained from a woman aged 40 to 55 with Graves' hyperthyroidism.

CDR3 coding DNA: TGCGCCAGCAGCTCGACAGTAGACCGGAGCACAGATACGCAGTATTTT. It codes for CASSSTVDRSTDTQYF. The V gene is TRBV5-1, the J gene TRBJ2-3; weak D call: TRBD1 (5 bases). This CDR3 is 16 amino acids long. The germline CDR1 and CDR2 sequences are SGHRS and YFSETQ. Deletions cut 3 bases from V and 0 bases from J, with 14 bases between.